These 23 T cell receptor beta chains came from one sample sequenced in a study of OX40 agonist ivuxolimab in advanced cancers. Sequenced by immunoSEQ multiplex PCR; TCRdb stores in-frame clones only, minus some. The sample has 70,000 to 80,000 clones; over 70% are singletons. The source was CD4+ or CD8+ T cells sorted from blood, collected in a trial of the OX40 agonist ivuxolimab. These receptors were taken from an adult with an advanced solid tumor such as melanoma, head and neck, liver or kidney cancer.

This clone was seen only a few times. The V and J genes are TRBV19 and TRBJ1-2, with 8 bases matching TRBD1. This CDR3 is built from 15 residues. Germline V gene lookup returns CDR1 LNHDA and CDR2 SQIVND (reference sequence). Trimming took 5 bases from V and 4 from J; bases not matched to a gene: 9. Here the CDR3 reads CASSAGQGGAYGYTF. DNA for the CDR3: TGTGCCAGTAGTGCCGGACAGGGAGGTGCCTATGGCTACACCTTC.

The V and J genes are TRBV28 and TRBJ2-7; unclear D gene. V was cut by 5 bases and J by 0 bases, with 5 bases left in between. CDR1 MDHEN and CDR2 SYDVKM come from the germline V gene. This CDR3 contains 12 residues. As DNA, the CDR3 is TGTGCCAGCAGTCCCTCCTCCTACGAGCAGTACTTC. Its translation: CASSPSSYEQYF.

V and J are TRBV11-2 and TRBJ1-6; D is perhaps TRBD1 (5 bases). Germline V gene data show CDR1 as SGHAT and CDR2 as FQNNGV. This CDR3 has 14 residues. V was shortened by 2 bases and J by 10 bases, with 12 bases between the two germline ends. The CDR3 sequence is CASSLQGHVSPLHF. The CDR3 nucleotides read TGTGCCAGCAGCTTACAGGGTCACGTATCACCCCTCCACTTT.

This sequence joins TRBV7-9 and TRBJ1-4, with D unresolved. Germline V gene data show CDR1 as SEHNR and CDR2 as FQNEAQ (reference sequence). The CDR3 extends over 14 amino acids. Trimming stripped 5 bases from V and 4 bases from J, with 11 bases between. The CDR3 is CASSVGRYNEKLFF. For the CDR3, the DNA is TGTGCCAGCAGCGTTGGACGTTATAATGAAAAACTGTTTTTT.

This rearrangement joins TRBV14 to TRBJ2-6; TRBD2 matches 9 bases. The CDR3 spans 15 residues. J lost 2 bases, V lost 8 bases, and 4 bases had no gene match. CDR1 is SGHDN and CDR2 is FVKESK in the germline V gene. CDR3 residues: CASAGGLAGANVLTF. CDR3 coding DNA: TGTGCCAGCGCGGGGGGGCTGGCTGGGGCCAACGTCCTGACTTTC. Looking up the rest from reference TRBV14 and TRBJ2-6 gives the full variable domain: EAGVTQFPSHSVIEKGQTVTLRCDPISGHDNLYWYRRVMGKEIKFLLHFVKESKQDESGMPNNRFLAERTGGTYSTLKVQPAELEDSGVYFCASAGGLAGANVLTFGAGSRLTVL.

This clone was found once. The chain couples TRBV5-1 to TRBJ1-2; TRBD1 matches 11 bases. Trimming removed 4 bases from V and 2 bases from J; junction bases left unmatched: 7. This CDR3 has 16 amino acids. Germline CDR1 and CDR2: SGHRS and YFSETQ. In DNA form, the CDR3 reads TGCGCCAGCAGCCGGGGGACAGGGGGAGCCAACTATGGCTACACCTTC. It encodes CASSRGTGGANYGYTF.

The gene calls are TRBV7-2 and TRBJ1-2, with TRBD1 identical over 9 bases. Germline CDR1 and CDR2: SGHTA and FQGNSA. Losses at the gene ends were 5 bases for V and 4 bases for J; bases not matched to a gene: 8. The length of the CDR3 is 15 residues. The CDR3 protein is CASSPGTGLGYGYTF. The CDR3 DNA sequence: TGTGCCAGCAGCCCCGGGACAGGGCTTGGCTATGGCTACACCTTC.

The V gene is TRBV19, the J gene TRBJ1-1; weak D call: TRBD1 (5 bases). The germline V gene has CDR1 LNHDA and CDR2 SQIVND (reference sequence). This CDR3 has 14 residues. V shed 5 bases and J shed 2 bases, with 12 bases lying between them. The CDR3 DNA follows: TGTGCCAGTAGTCCAGCAGGGCTTAACACTGAAGCTTTCTTT. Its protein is CASSPAGLNTEAFF. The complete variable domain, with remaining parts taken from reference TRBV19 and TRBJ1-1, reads DGGITQSPKYLFRKEGQNVTLSCEQNLNHDAMYWYRQDPGQGLRLIYYSQIVNDFQKGDIAEGYSVSREKKESFPLTVTSAQKNPTAFYLCASSPAGLNTEAFFGQGTRLTVV.

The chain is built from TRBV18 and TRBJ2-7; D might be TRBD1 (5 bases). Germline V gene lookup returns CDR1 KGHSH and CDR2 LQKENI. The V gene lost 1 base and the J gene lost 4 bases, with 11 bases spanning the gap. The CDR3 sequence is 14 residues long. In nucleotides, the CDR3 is TGTGCCAGCTCACCACAGACAGCTACTTACGAGCAGTACTTC. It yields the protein CASSPQTATYEQYF.

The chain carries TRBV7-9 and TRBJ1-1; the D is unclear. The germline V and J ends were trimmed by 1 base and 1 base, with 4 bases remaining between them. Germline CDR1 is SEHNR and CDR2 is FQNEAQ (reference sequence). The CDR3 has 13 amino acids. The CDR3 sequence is CASSLGQNTEAFF. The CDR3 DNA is TGTGCCAGCAGCTTAGGACAGAACACTGAAGCTTTCTTT. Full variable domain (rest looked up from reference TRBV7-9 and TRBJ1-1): DTGVSQNPRHKITKRGQNVTFRCDPISEHNRLYWYRQTLGQGPEFLTYFQNEAQLEKSRLLSDRFSAERPKGSFSTLEIQRTEQGDSAMYLCASSLGQNTEAFFGQGTRLTVV.

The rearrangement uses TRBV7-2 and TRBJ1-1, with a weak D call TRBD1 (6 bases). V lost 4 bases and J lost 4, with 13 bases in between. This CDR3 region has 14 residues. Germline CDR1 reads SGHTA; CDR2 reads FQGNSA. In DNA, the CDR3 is TGTGCCAGCAGCTCACGACAGGACAGCACTGAAGCTTTCTTT. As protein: CASSSRQDSTEAFF.

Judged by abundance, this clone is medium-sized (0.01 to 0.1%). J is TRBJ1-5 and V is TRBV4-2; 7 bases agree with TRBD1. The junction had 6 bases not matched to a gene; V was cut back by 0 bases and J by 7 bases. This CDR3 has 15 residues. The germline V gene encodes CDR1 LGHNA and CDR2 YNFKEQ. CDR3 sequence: CASSQERGRGQPQHF. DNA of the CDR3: TGTGCCAGCAGCCAAGAGAGGGGGCGCGGACAGCCCCAGCATTTT.

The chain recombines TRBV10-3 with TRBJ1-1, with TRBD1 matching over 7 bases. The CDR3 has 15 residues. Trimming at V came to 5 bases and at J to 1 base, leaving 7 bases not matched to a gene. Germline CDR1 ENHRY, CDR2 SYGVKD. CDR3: CAISKEGAGNTEAFF. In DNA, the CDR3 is TGTGCCATCAGTAAGGAGGGGGCGGGGAACACTGAAGCTTTCTTT.

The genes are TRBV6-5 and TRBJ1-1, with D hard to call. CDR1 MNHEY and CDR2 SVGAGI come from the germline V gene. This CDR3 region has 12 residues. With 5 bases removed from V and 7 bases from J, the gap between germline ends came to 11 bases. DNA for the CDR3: TGTGCCAGCAGTCGGACCCCTAATGAAGCTTTCTTT. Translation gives CASSRTPNEAFF.

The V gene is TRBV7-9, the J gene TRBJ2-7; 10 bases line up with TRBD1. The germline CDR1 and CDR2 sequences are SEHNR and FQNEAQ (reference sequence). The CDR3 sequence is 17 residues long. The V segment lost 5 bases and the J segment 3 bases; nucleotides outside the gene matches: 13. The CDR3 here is CASSTGQGTNPDYEQYF. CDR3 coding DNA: TGTGCCAGCAGCACGGGACAGGGGACGAACCCGGACTACGAGCAGTACTTC. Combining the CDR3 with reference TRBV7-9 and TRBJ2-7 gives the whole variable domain DTGVSQNPRHKITKRGQNVTFRCDPISEHNRLYWYRQTLGQGPEFLTYFQNEAQLEKSRLLSDRFSAERPKGSFSTLEIQRTEQGDSAMYLCASSTGQGTNPDYEQYFGPGTRLTVT.

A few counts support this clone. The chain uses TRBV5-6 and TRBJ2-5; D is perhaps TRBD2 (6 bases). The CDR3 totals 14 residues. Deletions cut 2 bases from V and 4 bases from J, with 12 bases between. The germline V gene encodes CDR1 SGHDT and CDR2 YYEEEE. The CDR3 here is CASSFAFSGETQYF. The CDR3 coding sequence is TGTGCCAGCAGCTTCGCATTTAGCGGAGAGACCCAGTACTTC.

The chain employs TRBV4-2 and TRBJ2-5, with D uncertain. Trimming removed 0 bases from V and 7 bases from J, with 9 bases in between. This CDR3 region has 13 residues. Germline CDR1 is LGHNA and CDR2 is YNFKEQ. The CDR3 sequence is CASSQDVRGTQYF. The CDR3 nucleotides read TGTGCCAGCAGCCAAGATGTGCGAGGGACCCAGTACTTC.

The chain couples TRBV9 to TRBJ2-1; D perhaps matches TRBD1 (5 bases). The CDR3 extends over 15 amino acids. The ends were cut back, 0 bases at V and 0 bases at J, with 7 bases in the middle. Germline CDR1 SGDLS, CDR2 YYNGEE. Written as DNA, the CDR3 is TGTGCCAGCAGCGTAGGTGACAGCTCCTACAATGAGCAGTTCTTC. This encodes CASSVGDSSYNEQFF.

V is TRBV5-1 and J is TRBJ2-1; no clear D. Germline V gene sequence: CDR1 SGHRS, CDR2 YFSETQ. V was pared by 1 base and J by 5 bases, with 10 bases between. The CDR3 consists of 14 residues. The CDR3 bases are TGCGCCAGCAGCTTGCTGGCGGAGAACAATGAGCAGTTCTTC. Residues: CASSLLAENNEQFF.

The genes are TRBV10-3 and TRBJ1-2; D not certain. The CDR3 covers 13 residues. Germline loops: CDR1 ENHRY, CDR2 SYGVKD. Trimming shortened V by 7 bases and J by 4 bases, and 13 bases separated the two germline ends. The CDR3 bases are TGTGCCATCACCTCGACCGATTCCTATGGCTACACCTTC. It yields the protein CAITSTDSYGYTF.

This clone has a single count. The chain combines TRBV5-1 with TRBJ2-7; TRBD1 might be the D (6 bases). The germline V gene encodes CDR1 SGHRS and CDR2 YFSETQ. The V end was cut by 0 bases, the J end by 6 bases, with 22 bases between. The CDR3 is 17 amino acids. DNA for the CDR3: TGCGCCAGCAGCTTGGCGCCCCCGACAGGAATAGGTGGCGAGCAGTACTTC. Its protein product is CASSLAPPTGIGGEQYF.

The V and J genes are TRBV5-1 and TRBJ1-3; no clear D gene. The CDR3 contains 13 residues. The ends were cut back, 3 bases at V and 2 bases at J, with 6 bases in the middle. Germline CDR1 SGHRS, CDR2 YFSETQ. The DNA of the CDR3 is TGCGCCAGCAGCTCTATGGCTGGAAACACCATATATTTT. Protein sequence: CASSSMAGNTIYF.

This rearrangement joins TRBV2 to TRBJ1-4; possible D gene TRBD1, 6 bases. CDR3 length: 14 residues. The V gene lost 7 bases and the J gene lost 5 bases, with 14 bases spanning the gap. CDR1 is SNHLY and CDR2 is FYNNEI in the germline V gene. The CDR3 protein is CASKPGDGNEKLFF. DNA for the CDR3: TGTGCCAGCAAACCAGGGGATGGCAATGAAAAACTGTTTTTT.